Below, 17 T cell receptor beta chains from the same sample are listed, as sequenced in a study of control samples from healthy donors and cancer patients. Measured with immunoSEQ multiplex PCR; TCRdb has only the in-frame clones, and not every one. Among 130,000 or so clones listed, under 95% were seen once. The sequencing sample was made of blood. Receptor source: a young man in good health.

J is TRBJ1-4 and V is TRBV30; D gene uncertain. Germline assignment: CDR1 GTSNPN and CDR2 SVGIG (reference sequence). CDR3 length: 10 amino acids. V was trimmed by 5 bases and J by 5 bases, leaving 3 bases between them. The CDR3 region has the DNA TGTGCCTGGCCCAATGAAAAACTGTTTTTT. Translated: CAWPNEKLFF. The full variable domain, in which reference TRBV30 and TRBJ1-4 provide the parts outside the CDR3, is SQTIHQWPATLVQPVGSPLSLECTVEGTSNPNLYWYRQAAGRGLQLLFYSVGIGQISSEVPQNLSASRPQDRQFILSSKKLLLSDSGFYLCAWPNEKLFFGSGTQLSVL.

This clone has only a few counts. This chain uses TRBV5-1 with TRBJ1-2; a weak D match, TRBD1 (5 bases). Per the germline V gene, CDR1 is SGHRS and CDR2 is YFSETQ. The CDR3 sequence is 14 residues long. Between the trimmed V and J ends, which lost 6 bases and 2 bases, there was a span of 14 bases. CDR3 sequence reads: CASTQQDLNYGYTF. CDR3 DNA: TGCGCCAGCACACAACAGGACTTAAACTATGGCTACACCTTC. Full variable domain (rest looked up from reference TRBV5-1 and TRBJ1-2): KAGVTQTPRYLIKTRGQQVTLSCSPISGHRSVSWYQQTPGQGLQFLFEYFSETQRNKGNFPGRFSGRQFSNSRSEMNVSTLELGDSALYLCASTQQDLNYGYTFGSGTRLTVV.

With respect to this clone: At one end the junction does not follow the germline gene, possibly because of a read error. The chain links TRBV3-1 (or the pseudogene TRBV3-2) to TRBJ1-4; D is unresolved. Germline V gives CDR1 LGHDT, CDR2 YNNKEL (reference sequence). The CDR3 covers 12 residues. The CDR3 loop reads CASSQSFSRHWF. Written as DNA, the CDR3 is TGTGCCAGCAGCCAATCGTTCTCGCGGCATTGGTTT.

The chain links TRBV6-5 to TRBJ2-5; 9 bases agree with TRBD2. V shed 3 bases and J 3 bases; nucleotides not matched to a gene: 8. The CDR3 runs 16 residues. Germline CDR1 is MNHEY and CDR2 is SVGAGI. The CDR3 spells CASSYGSSGAKETQYF. In DNA, the CDR3 is TGTGCCAGCAGTTATGGTTCTAGCGGGGCGAAAGAGACCCAGTACTTC.

The chain joins TRBV9 to TRBJ1-5, with 9 bases that match TRBD1. V dropped 4 bases and J dropped 0; count of bases not matched to a gene: 5. The CDR3 sequence is 16 residues long. Germline V lookup: CDR1 SGDLS, CDR2 YYNGEE. In DNA form, the CDR3 reads TGTGCCAGCAGCCTAGGGACAGGGAATAGCAATCAGCCCCAGCATTTT. Amino acid sequence: CASSLGTGNSNQPQHF.

V is TRBV7-9 and J is TRBJ1-2; 9 nucleotides match TRBD1. Germline V gene lookup returns CDR1 SEHNR and CDR2 FQNEAQ (reference sequence). V lost 3 bases, J lost 6 bases, and 2 bases stayed unmatched. The length of the CDR3 is 13 residues. The CDR3 bases are TGTGCCAGCAGCTTGAGGGACAGGGATGGCTACACCTTC. The encoded protein is CASSLRDRDGYTF.

This chain joins TRBV6-6 and TRBJ2-5; no firm D call. The CDR3 has 14 residues. The germline V and J ends were trimmed by 2 bases and 2 bases, with 9 bases remaining between them. Germline CDR1 reads MNHNY; CDR2 reads SVGAGI (reference sequence). The CDR3 sequence is CASSYVQAQETQYF. The CDR3 DNA reads TGTGCCAGCAGTTACGTGCAGGCTCAAGAGACCCAGTACTTC.

The gene calls are TRBV9 and TRBJ2-7; tentatively, D is TRBD2 (5 bases). The germline V and J ends were trimmed by 0 bases and 2 bases, with 6 bases remaining between them. This CDR3 contains 13 residues. Germline CDR1 is SGDLS and CDR2 is YYNGEE. The CDR3: CASSVAGTYEQYF. The CDR3 nucleotides read TGTGCCAGCAGCGTAGCCGGGACCTACGAGCAGTACTTC.

V is TRBV5-4 and J is TRBJ2-1, with 13 bases identical to TRBD2. The J segment lost 9 bases and the V segment lost 2 bases, leaving 8 bases of the junction unmatched. CDR1 SGHNT and CDR2 YYREEE come from the germline V gene (reference sequence). The CDR3 contains 16 residues. The CDR3 protein is CASSLELAGGPGEQFF. As DNA, the CDR3 is TGTGCCAGCAGCTTAGAACTAGCGGGGGGGCCGGGTGAGCAGTTCTTC. The variable domain in full, completed from reference TRBV5-4 and TRBJ2-1, reads ETGVTQSPTHLIKTRGQQVTLRCSSQSGHNTVSWYQQALGQGPQFIFQYYREEENGRGNFPPRFSGLQFPNYSSELNVNALELDDSALYLCASSLELAGGPGEQFFGPGTRLTVL.

The gene calls are TRBV20-1 and TRBJ2-3; the match to TRBD2 covers 11 bases. In germline, CDR1 is DFQATT, CDR2 SNEGSKA (reference sequence). The length of the CDR3 is 15 residues. With V trimmed by 3 bases and J by 4 bases, 6 bases remained unmatched. The CDR3 reads CSASWLAGGADTQYF. DNA of the CDR3: TGCAGTGCTAGTTGGCTAGCGGGGGGCGCAGATACGCAGTATTTT.

The chain is built from TRBV21-1 and TRBJ2-1. TRBV21-1 is a pseudogene. This CDR3 is 15 amino acids long. CDR3 amino acids: CASSKVTAWGAEQFF. The CDR3 DNA reads TGTGCCAGCAGCAAAGTCACAGCTTGGGGGGCTGAGCAGTTCTTC.

The CDR3, as DNA: TGTGCCAGCGAATTACGCGAGGGTGAGCAGTACTTC. It translates to CASELREGEQYF. The J gene is TRBJ2-7, the V gene TRBV25-1; weak D call: TRBD2 (5 bases). From germline, CDR1 is MGHDK and CDR2 SYGVNS. This CDR3 comprises 12 residues. The V and J ends lost 8 bases and 7 bases respectively, with 15 bases between them.

J is TRBJ1-1 and V is TRBV7-2, with D perhaps matching TRBD1 (6 bases). The germline gives CDR1 SGHTA, CDR2 FQGNSA. Between the trimmed V and J ends, which lost 1 base and 1 base, there was a span of 10 bases. This CDR3 has 15 amino acids. The CDR3 DNA is TGTGCCAGCAGCTTAGGGGGGGCTTGGAACACTGAAGCTTTCTTT. Amino acid sequence: CASSLGGAWNTEAFF.

The chain is built from TRBV4-2 and TRBJ1-4, with 7 bases aligning to TRBD1. V lost 1 base, J lost 6 bases, and 5 bases stayed unmatched. This CDR3 is 15 amino acids long. Germline V gives CDR1 LGHNA, CDR2 YNFKEQ. CDR3 loop: CASSQAQGEDEKLFF. DNA for the CDR3: TGTGCCAGCAGCCAAGCCCAGGGGGAGGATGAAAAACTGTTTTTT.

This clone was observed once. The chain is built from TRBV5-1 and TRBJ2-7, with TRBD1 matching over 10 bases. J gave up 3 bases and V 5 bases, and 5 bases lay outside the gene matches. The CDR3 contains 14 residues. CDR1 and CDR2 (germline): SGHRS, YFSETQ. This chain's CDR3 is CASSVGTGVYEQYF. CDR3 in DNA: TGCGCCAGCAGTGTGGGGACAGGGGTCTACGAGCAGTACTTC.

The sample holds a few counts of this clone. The rearrangement links TRBV9 to TRBJ1-2; D is ambiguous. CDR3 size: 15 residues. V was trimmed by 0 bases and J by 6 bases, leaving 15 bases between them. Germline loops: CDR1 SGDLS, CDR2 YYNGEE. In DNA form, the CDR3 reads TGTGCCAGCAGCGTAGCGGAAGGGCCAGGAGATGGCTACACCTTC. This gives the protein CASSVAEGPGDGYTF.

This chain joins TRBV7-7 and TRBJ2-5, with D possibly TRBD2 on 7 matching bases. The V end was cut by 6 bases, the J end by 4 bases, with 18 bases between. This CDR3 is built from 15 residues. CDR1 and CDR2 from the germline V gene are SSHAT and FNYEAQ (reference sequence). This CDR3 reads CASSMTGGGGETQYF. In nucleotides, the CDR3 is TGTGCCAGCAGTATGACTGGAGGGGGGGGAGAGACCCAGTACTTC.